This T cell receptor beta chain was captured by sequencing in a study of identical twins. Study outcomes and limitations: Memory repertoires lacked the insertion deficit that abundant cord blood beta clonotypes showed.

TCRdb independently ran MiXCR on the 5' RACE reads; one entry per CDR3 protein. The sample holds 700,000 or so distinct CDR3 sequences; around 8.6% are singletons and the top ten take 0.75% to 1%. Worth noting for this clonotype: Its antigen remains unknown.

In germline, CDR1 is MNHNY, CDR2 SVGAGI (reference sequence). CDR3 length: 13 residues. V dropped 5 bases and J dropped 9; count of bases not matched to a gene: 4. These sequences were also reported in another study, on yellow fever vaccine responses in identical twins.

The receptor was derived from a woman younger than 30 in good health. The chain links TRBV6-6 to TRBJ2-1; 10 bases are a match to TRBD2. Sequences were obtained from PBMCs. The CDR3 DNA reads as TGTGCCAGCAGTCCCGGGACTAGCGTTGAGCAGTTCTTC. It encodes CASSPGTSVEQFF.